This T cell receptor (beta chain) is from a study of CD8 T cells in ankylosing spondylitis (TCRdb year 2017). About the investigation overall: To find TCR variants linked to disease, the study profiled T cell receptor beta repertoires in ankylosing spondylitis patients and healthy donors. Peripheral blood samples were taken, and synovial fluid was additionally collected from ankylosing spondylitis patients. The full study cohort was made up of 25 ankylosing spondylitis patients and about a hundred healthy donors.

Summary of the overall study and its limitations: A TCR beta motif made up of several highly homologous amino acid variants appeared to be characteristic of blood from ankylosing spondylitis patients. The disease-linked clones were reported as significantly enriched in matched synovial fluid samples from ankylosing spondylitis patients. A CD8+ phenotype was shown by the disease-linked clones, which were found at relatively low frequencies in peripheral blood. Some TCR beta motif variants had previously been reported in synovial fluid and blood of reactive arthritis patients, which suggested common disease-initiation mechanisms.

Sequencing relied on an Illumina MiSeq. TCR beta libraries were prepared by quantitative 5'-RACE with molecular barcodes. The paper's data handling went like this. A new computational method based on a probabilistic model of VDJ rearrangement was used to identify disease-linked TCR variants. The public reads were reprocessed in TCRdb via fastp at Q25 and MiXCR, keeping in-frame beta chains. Each CDR3 protein gets just one entry, which takes the most common genes and DNA from the rows behind it. What appears here as the V and J calls and clone size reflects TCRdb's work, not the paper's. Recorded for this sample are about 33,000 distinct CDR3 sequences; around 14% of them occurred a single time. Clones ranked in the top ten supply around a third of the sample. A few counts support this clonotype. It has no known antigen specificity. No qualities accompany the bases; no much larger clone lies one base away.

The CDR3 starts with the cysteine, ends with the phenylalanine, and has 17 residues. Of the read, only the CDR3 DNA is kept; its 51 bases are in frame from base 1. Per the germline V gene, SGHDN is the CDR1 and FVKESK is the CDR2. Trimmed from V: 5 bases; trimmed from J: 0 bases; junction bases lacking a gene match: 10. The sequence was obtained from a male donor with ankylosing spondylitis or in good health (not recorded which). Source material: blood. The rearrangement combines TRBV14 with TRBJ2-1; 7 middle bases align to TRBD1. The nucleotide sequence is TGTGCCAGCAGCAACGTAGAGGGGGCTGGCTCCTACAATGAGCAGTTCTTC. This yields the protein CASSNVEGAGSYNEQFF.